This T cell receptor beta chain was profiled in a study of cytomegalovirus exposure and HLA in healthy donors. Study-wide results and limits: Most CMV-associated TCR beta chains were later found to appear HLA-restricted. Because they were indistinguishable, some V segments, including TRBV6-2 and TRBV6-3, were excluded. Researchers reported in a later analysis that a missense DCLRE1C variant was tied to TCR beta V- and J-gene trimming.

The V gene lost 6 bases and the J gene lost 7 bases, with 15 bases spanning the gap. The CDR3 loop spans 13 amino acids. The V gene's germline CDR1 is MNHEY and CDR2 SVGAGI. The PCR employed 60 Vbeta primers together with 13 Jbeta primers. Original data processing: In a later analysis, the count reached 74 million or so unique TCR beta chains, with 9 million to 11 million shared. TCRdb keeps only in-frame clones here, not all; method: immunoSEQ multiplex PCR. That table supplies the V and J calls and clone size; D and trimming were determined from the DNA. Here the sample spans about 160,000 clones, roughly 70% being singletons. Worth noting for this clone: The antigen is undetermined.

This TCR was sampled from a woman aged 45-60 years in good health and CMV-seropositive. The chain joins TRBV6-5 to TRBJ1-1; D possibly corresponds to TRBD1 (5 bases). Material: PBMCs. The CDR3 protein is CASSGGYRLEAFF. Here the CDR3 DNA reads TGTGCCAGCAGCGGGGGGTACAGACTTGAAGCTTTCTTT.